The 19 T cell receptor beta chains below all came from one sample that was sequenced in a study of cytomegalovirus exposure and HLA in healthy donors (dated by TCRdb to the late 2010s). Libraries were made using the immunoSEQ multiplex PCR assay. For the multiplex PCR, a mixture combining 60 forward primers for TCR Vbeta segments and 13 reverse primers for TCR Jbeta segments was used. TCRdb's version of the immuneACCESS table is confined to in-frame rearrangements and falls short of the full clone set. An unresolved V gene accounts for under half of the shortfall where checked; the remainder is of unknown origin. This sample holds some 81,000 clones; 65% to 80% were observed only once. Of the sample, roughly 11% falls within the top ten clones. The material sequenced was PBMCs. All receptors come from a woman in her thirties or forties in good health and CMV-seropositive.

The chain is built from TRBV28 and TRBJ2-7; D might be TRBD1 (5 bases). The CDR3 is made up of 15 amino acids. V lost 6 bases and J 0 bases, leaving 15 bases between the germline ends. CDR1 is MDHEN and CDR2 is SYDVKM in the germline V gene. The CDR3 protein is CASRQRQYFSYEQYF. For the CDR3, the DNA is TGTGCCAGCAGACAACGACAGTATTTCTCCTACGAGCAGTACTTC.

In this sample, this clone turned up once. This rearrangement joins TRBV4-1 to TRBJ2-3, with TRBD2 matching over 7 bases. Germline CDR1 MGHRA, CDR2 YSYEKL. CDR3 length equals 15 residues. J lost 3 bases, V lost 5 bases, and 8 bases had no gene match. The CDR3 region is CASSNRLADTDTQYF. The CDR3 DNA reads TGCGCCAGCAGCAACAGACTAGCTGATACAGATACGCAGTATTTT.

As regards this clone: One end of the junction does not line up with germline, which may come from a read error. The chain is built from TRBV5-1 and TRBJ1-1, with 7 bases matching TRBD1. The length of the CDR3 is 15 residues. Germline-derived CDR1 and CDR2 are SGHRS and YFSETQ. In DNA form, the CDR3 reads TGCGTCAGCAAAAGAAATCCAGGGGGTGCCACTGAAGCTTTCTTT. Its protein is CVSKRNPGGATEAFF.

CDR3 coding DNA: TGTGCCTGGAGGGAGGTGGGGGGGTACACAGATACGCAGTATTTT. Its protein is CAWREVGGYTDTQYF. The V and J genes are TRBV30 and TRBJ2-3, with 7 bases lining up with TRBD2. The germline V gene encodes CDR1 GTSNPN and CDR2 SVGIG (reference sequence). V shed 3 bases, J shed 2 bases, and the junction held 8 bases outside the gene matches. The CDR3 is made up of 15 amino acids.

This chain joins TRBV28 and TRBJ2-7, with 10 bases that match TRBD1. The CDR3 covers 13 residues. The V gene's germline CDR1 is MDHEN and CDR2 SYDVKM. The V gene end was trimmed by 6 bases and the J gene end by 4 bases; junction bases not matched to a gene: 3. DNA of the CDR3: TGTGCCAGCAGGGGACAGGGGAAATACGAGCAGTACTTC. Its protein product is CASRGQGKYEQYF.

CDR3 region: CASSAQGSYGYTF. DNA for the CDR3: TGTGCCAGCAGCGCACAGGGCTCCTATGGCTACACCTTC. V usage is TRBV5-4 and J usage is TRBJ1-2; weak D call: TRBD1 (6 bases). The CDR3 is 13 amino acids. Trimming removed 4 bases from V and 4 bases from J, with 11 bases in between. CDR1 and CDR2 from the germline V gene are SGHNT and YYREEE (reference sequence).

The chain carries TRBV30 and TRBJ1-2, with 8 bases fitting TRBD1. The CDR3 length is 13 residues. V shed 2 bases, J shed 7 bases, and the junction held 6 bases outside the gene matches. The germline CDR1 and CDR2 sequences are GTSNPN and SVGIG (reference sequence). The CDR3 here is CAWSTGQGSGYTF. In DNA form, the CDR3 reads TGTGCCTGGAGTACCGGACAGGGTAGTGGCTACACCTTC.

The chain couples TRBV4-1 to TRBJ2-1; 8 bases fit TRBD2. CDR3 length: 17 amino acids. Trimming at V came to 4 bases and at J to 10 bases, leaving 18 bases not matched to a gene. Germline V gene lookup returns CDR1 MGHRA and CDR2 YSYEKL. This CDR3 reads CASSPSTSGGTPWEQFF. CDR3 nucleotide sequence: TGCGCCAGCAGCCCTTCAACTAGCGGAGGGACCCCCTGGGAGCAGTTCTTC.

A single count supports this clone. The chain links TRBV9 to TRBJ1-2; D might be TRBD1 (6 bases). Germline V gene data show CDR1 as SGDLS and CDR2 as YYNGEE. The CDR3 is 14 amino acids. V was cut by 4 bases and J by 13 bases, with 23 bases left in between. CDR3 sequence reads: CASSQTLGGGRFTF. In DNA form, the CDR3 reads TGTGCCAGCAGCCAAACGCTAGGGGGTGGCCGTTTCACCTTC. The whole variable domain, filled in from reference TRBV9 and TRBJ1-2, reads DSGVTQTPKHLITATGQRVTLRCSPRSGDLSVYWYQQSLDQGLQFLIQYYNGEERAKGNILERFSAQQFPDLHSELNLSSLELGDSALYFCASSQTLGGGRFTFGSGTRLTVV.

The CDR3 nucleotides are TGTGCCAGTCAGACAGGGGGGGGCGGAAACTATGGCTACACCTTC. Translated: CASQTGGGGNYGYTF. J is TRBJ1-2 and V is TRBV30; 9 bases match TRBD1. Unmatched junction bases numbered 12, after V lost 8 bases and J lost 2 bases. Germline V lookup: CDR1 GTSNPN, CDR2 SVGIG (reference sequence). The CDR3 length is 15 residues.

This rearrangement joins TRBV7-9 to TRBJ1-3; a possible D gene is TRBD1 (6 bases). Trimming took 0 bases from V and 7 from J, leaving 7 bases between them. CDR1 is SEHNR and CDR2 is FQNEAQ in the germline V gene (reference sequence). This CDR3 is built from 13 residues. The CDR3 reads CASSLAQGNTIYF. As DNA, the CDR3 is TGTGCCAGCAGCTTAGCGCAGGGGAACACCATATATTTT.

The rearrangement joins TRBV5-6 to TRBJ2-7; possible D gene TRBD1, 5 bases. This CDR3 contains 11 residues. The germline V and J ends were trimmed by 1 base and 6 bases, with 5 bases remaining between them. Germline CDR1 reads SGHDT; CDR2 reads YYEEEE. The CDR3 protein is CASSLRGEQYF. The CDR3 DNA sequence: TGTGCCAGCAGCTTGAGGGGCGAGCAGTACTTC.

This rearrangement joins TRBV5-4 to TRBJ1-2; TRBD1 might be the D (6 bases). Germline CDR1 and CDR2: SGHNT and YYREEE (reference sequence). The CDR3 contains 16 residues. Trimming removed 3 bases from V and 8 bases from J, with 23 bases in between. This chain's CDR3 is CASSSRTGTQGMGYTF. The CDR3 coding sequence is TGTGCCAGCAGCTCTAGAACCGGGACACAGGGAATGGGCTACACCTTC.

The chain recombines TRBV29-1 with TRBJ1-2; 7 nucleotides align to TRBD1. V lost 6 bases to trimming and J lost 3 bases; unmatched junction nucleotides: 13. The V gene's germline CDR1 is SQVTM and CDR2 ANQGSEA. The CDR3 covers 15 residues. The CDR3 protein is CSVRDSAISDYGYTF. DNA of the CDR3: TGCAGCGTCCGGGACAGTGCCATATCCGACTATGGCTACACCTTC.

The J gene is TRBJ1-2, the V gene TRBV18; 8 nucleotides agree with TRBD1. V shed 6 bases and J 8 bases; nucleotides not matched to a gene: 14. CDR3 length: 15 amino acids. The V gene's germline CDR1 is KGHSH and CDR2 LQKENI. This chain's CDR3 is CASSDDRGPSGGYTF. The CDR3 bases are TGTGCCAGCTCGGATGACAGGGGACCCTCCGGCGGCTACACCTTC.

This clone was counted only a few times. This chain uses TRBV4-3 with TRBJ2-3; 8 bases are shared with TRBD2. Looked up from germline, CDR1 is LGHNA and CDR2 is YSLEER. The trim removed 3 bases at V and 4 bases at J, leaving 6 bases unmatched. There are 15 residues in the CDR3. The CDR3 DNA sequence: TGCGCCAGCAGCCATGACCGGGGGGGTCCAGATACGCAGTATTTT. It codes for CASSHDRGGPDTQYF.

V and J are TRBV5-1 and TRBJ1-2; no clear D gene. V shed 2 bases and J shed 1 base, with 9 bases lying between them. CDR1 is SGHRS, CDR2 YFSETQ, per germline. The CDR3 consists of 14 residues. The CDR3 DNA follows: TGCGCCAGCAGCTTCCGTGCGGTTAACTATGGCTACACCTTC. Its protein product is CASSFRAVNYGYTF. The variable domain in full, with the rest retrieved from reference TRBV5-1 and TRBJ1-2, is KAGVTQTPRYLIKTRGQQVTLSCSPISGHRSVSWYQQTPGQGLQFLFEYFSETQRNKGNFPGRFSGRQFSNSRSEMNVSTLELGDSALYLCASSFRAVNYGYTFGSGTRLTVV.

J is TRBJ2-1 and V is TRBV6-5, with TRBD2 identical over 9 bases. The J segment lost 8 bases and the V segment lost 8 bases, leaving 13 bases of the junction unmatched. The CDR3 is 15 amino acids. Germline CDR1 is MNHEY and CDR2 is SVGAGI. The CDR3 here is CASHMALLAGYEQFF. The CDR3 DNA sequence: TGTGCCAGCCATATGGCCCTTCTAGCGGGGTATGAGCAGTTCTTC.

The rearrangement uses TRBV2 and TRBJ1-3; TRBD1 agrees at 7 bases. The CDR3 has 14 residues. Germline-derived CDR1 and CDR2 are SNHLY and FYNNEI. Trimming took 8 bases from V and 2 from J; bases not matched to a gene: 6. CDR3 coding DNA: TGTGCCAGCCTGGACAGGAGCACTGGAAACACCATATATTTT. Amino acids: CASLDRSTGNTIYF.